The 15 T cell receptor beta chains below were found in one sample sequenced in a study of T-cell reconstitution after alpha-beta-depleted transplantation in children. TCRbeta library construction was performed incorporating unique molecular identifiers. TCRdb redid the calling of the PCR reads with MiXCR, one entry per CDR3 protein. Of around 70,000 distinct CDR3 sequences in the sample, under 13% were seen once. Sequences were derived from PBMCs, sampled before TCRalphabeta/CD19-depleted stem cell transplant. Source of these receptors: a boy aged 5-17 years with acute myeloid leukemia, due to receive a stem cell transplant.

Notes on this clonotype: A much larger clone differs by one base, so this may be a read error. J is TRBJ2-3 and V is TRBV12-3 or TRBV12-4; unclear D gene. This CDR3 has 18 residues. CDR3 region: CARSFLSKHTINTDTQYF. DNA of the CDR3: TGTGCCCGCAGTTTCCTTTCGAAACACACCATAAACACAGATACGCAGTATTTT.

This clonotype was seen at least ten times. The chain has TRBV29-1 and TRBJ2-1; D might be TRBD1 (5 bases). The CDR3 covers 12 residues. Germline CDR1 and CDR2: SQVTM and ANQGSEA. The germline V and J ends were trimmed by 3 bases and 3 bases, with 6 bases remaining between them. CDR3 bases: TGCAGCGTTGACAGGGACTACAATGAGCAGTTCTTC. Residues: CSVDRDYNEQFF.

In its sample, this clonotype was seen many times. V usage is TRBV9 and J usage is TRBJ1-5; 10 bases are a match to TRBD1. CDR3 length: 14 residues. CDR1 and CDR2 (germline): SGDLS, YYNGEE. The ends lost 3 bases at V and 5 bases at J; junction bases unmatched: 2. The CDR3 here is CASSAGQGYQPQHF. The CDR3, as DNA: TGTGCCAGCAGCGCGGGACAGGGGTATCAGCCCCAGCATTTT.

This clonotype was detected many times. The CDR3 region has the DNA TGTGCCAGCAGCTTAGCAGGGACCTACAATGAGCAGTTCTTC. Amino acids: CASSLAGTYNEQFF. The chain couples TRBV11-2 to TRBJ2-1; possibly TRBD1 for D (5 bases). Trimming took 1 base from V and 2 from J, leaving 6 bases between them. The germline V gene encodes CDR1 SGHAT and CDR2 FQNNGV. The CDR3 extends over 14 amino acids.

This clonotype was seen repeatedly, ten times or more. V usage is TRBV27 and J usage is TRBJ2-1; 8 nucleotides agree with TRBD1. CDR3 length equals 16 residues. V dropped 6 bases and J dropped 3; count of bases not matched to a gene: 10. The germline V gene has CDR1 MNHEY and CDR2 SMNVEV (reference sequence). The CDR3 bases are TGTGCCAGCAGCGAACCTACAGGGGGGAGCTACAATGAGCAGTTCTTC. Encoded protein: CASSEPTGGSYNEQFF.

The table lists this clonotype with many counts. The J gene is TRBJ2-5, the V gene TRBV5-5, with D maybe TRBD1 (7 bases). V was shortened by 3 bases and J by 5 bases, with 23 bases between the two germline ends. Germline CDR1 reads SGHKS; CDR2 reads YYEKEE (reference sequence). The CDR3 sequence is 17 residues long. CDR3 nucleotides: TGTGCCAGCAGCTCAGGGGGGTTGGGAATCACCGGGGAGACCCAGTACTTC. Encoded protein: CASSSGGLGITGETQYF.

This clonotype has just a few counts. Here the CDR3 reads CASSFPQGTGANVLTF. As DNA, the CDR3 is TGTGCCAGCAGCTTCCCACAGGGTACTGGGGCCAACGTCCTGACTTTC. This rearrangement joins TRBV7-2 to TRBJ2-6, with a weak D call TRBD1 (6 bases). With 3 bases removed from V and 2 bases from J, the gap between germline ends came to 11 bases. Germline V lookup: CDR1 SGHTA, CDR2 FQGNSA. This CDR3 contains 16 residues.

This clonotype has a count of ten or more. The rearrangement uses TRBV10-2 and TRBJ2-1; the match to TRBD2 covers 9 bases. Germline V CDR1 and CDR2: WSHSY, SAAADI. V trimming: 5 bases; J trimming: 4 bases; junction bases outside the gene matches: 9. The CDR3 covers 16 residues. The CDR3 reads CASSKDISGGYNEQFF. In nucleotides, the CDR3 is TGCGCCAGCAGTAAGGATATTAGCGGGGGATACAATGAGCAGTTCTTC.

This clonotype was counted many times. The J gene is TRBJ1-1, the V gene TRBV7-2; 8 nucleotides agree with TRBD1. The CDR3 contains 15 residues. Germline CDR1 is SGHTA and CDR2 is FQGNSA. V shed 0 bases, J shed 4 bases, and the junction held 4 bases outside the gene matches. As DNA, the CDR3 is TGTGCCAGCAGCTTAGCCGGACAGGGTGGCACTGAAGCTTTCTTT. The encoded protein is CASSLAGQGGTEAFF. The full variable domain, in which reference TRBV7-2 and TRBJ1-1 provide the parts outside the CDR3, is GAGVSQSPSNKVTEKGKDVELRCDPISGHTALYWYRQSLGQGLEFLIYFQGNSAPDKSGLPSDRFSAERTGGSVSTLTIQRTQQEDSAVYLCASSLAGQGGTEAFFGQGTRLTVV.

This clonotype has ten or more counts. The genes are TRBV3-1 and TRBJ2-2; tentatively, D is TRBD1 (5 bases). V was shortened by 2 bases and J by 6 bases, with 7 bases between the two germline ends. CDR3 size: 13 residues. The germline V gene encodes CDR1 LGHDT and CDR2 YNNKEL (reference sequence). CDR3 sequence reads: CASSQRGSGELFF. The CDR3, as DNA: TGTGCCAGCAGCCAAAGGGGATCCGGGGAGCTGTTTTTT.

This clonotype was counted a few times. V and J are TRBV5-1 and TRBJ2-3, with TRBD2 matching over 7 bases. V trimming: 4 bases; J trimming: 3 bases; junction bases outside the gene matches: 5. The V gene's germline CDR1 is SGHRS and CDR2 YFSETQ. This CDR3 comprises 14 residues. For the CDR3, the DNA is TGCGCCAGCAGCGGACTACTAGCGACAGATACGCAGTATTTT. Translated, it gives CASSGLLATDTQYF.

This clonotype came up many times. This chain connects TRBV7-3 to TRBJ2-2; 7 bases match TRBD2. V gave up 2 bases and J gave up 5 bases; unmatched junction bases: 8. Germline CDR1 SGHTA, CDR2 FQGTGA. This CDR3 contains 16 residues. This CDR3 reads CASSLVGTKGTGELFF. The CDR3 coding sequence is TGTGCCAGCAGCTTAGTCGGGACTAAAGGGACCGGGGAGCTGTTTTTT.

This clonotype was counted many times. The junction differs from germline at one of its ends, possibly a read error. The V call is TRBV29-1, the J call TRBJ1-2; no definite D call. Germline CDR1 and CDR2: SQVTM and ANQGSEA. This CDR3 has 11 residues. The CDR3 loop is CSVGVVTLPGF. CDR3 nucleotide sequence: TGCAGCGTTGGCGTGGTGACTCTCCCCGGCTTC.

This clonotype was seen repeatedly, ten times or more. The chain uses TRBV4-1 and TRBJ1-1; a possible D gene is TRBD1 (6 bases). Germline CDR1 and CDR2: MGHRA and YSYEKL. The CDR3 loop spans 14 amino acids. Trimming pared 1 base from V and 1 base from J, leaving 7 bases between. Written as DNA, the CDR3 is TGCGCCAGCAGCCAAGCGACAGGGAACACTGAAGCTTTCTTT. It codes for CASSQATGNTEAFF.

The V call is TRBV30, the J call TRBJ2-7, with D possibly being TRBD2 (5 bases). The CDR3 has 11 residues. Germline CDR1 GTSNPN, CDR2 SVGIG (reference sequence). V gave up 2 bases and J gave up 6 bases, with 8 bases separating them. The CDR3 reads CAWSTGSEQYF. The CDR3 nucleotides are TGTGCCTGGAGTACGGGGAGCGAGCAGTACTTC.